The 8 T cell receptor beta chains in this list originate from one sample, sequenced in a study of OX40 agonist ivuxolimab in advanced cancers. The protocol used for the library was the immunoSEQ multiplex PCR assay. TCRdb took this table from immuneACCESS and kept in-frame rearrangements with V and J called. Such tables lack part of the clones; where checked against another copy, unresolved V genes explain under half of the gap, and the rest is unexplained. This sample has some 97,000 clones in its table, and just over 90% of those were observed once. Of the sample, around 0.31% is held by the ten largest clones. The starting material was CD4+ or CD8+ T cells sorted from blood, obtained in a trial of the OX40 agonist ivuxolimab. The receptor set was obtained from an adult with an advanced solid tumor such as melanoma, head and neck, liver or kidney cancer.

The gene calls are TRBV2 and TRBJ2-3, with 10 bases aligning to TRBD2. CDR1 SNHLY and CDR2 FYNNEI come from the germline V gene. J lost 4 bases, V lost 0 bases, and 4 bases had no gene match. There are 16 residues in the CDR3. The CDR3 loop reads CASSEARLAGADTQYF. The CDR3 nucleotides read TGTGCCAGCAGTGAAGCGCGCCTAGCGGGAGCAGATACGCAGTATTTT.

The V and J genes are TRBV10-1 and TRBJ2-7, with D uncertain. Trimming pared 0 bases from V and 3 bases from J, leaving 9 bases between. The CDR3 is made up of 14 amino acids. Germline-derived CDR1 and CDR2 are WNHNN and SYGVQD (reference sequence). Here the CDR3 reads CASSESMAGYEQYF. CDR3 DNA: TGCGCCAGCAGTGAGTCGATGGCAGGCTACGAGCAGTACTTC.

This chain links TRBV28 with TRBJ1-1, with D perhaps TRBD1 (6 bases). Germline lookup yields CDR1 MDHEN and CDR2 SYDVKM. The ends were cut back, 5 bases at V and 1 base at J, with 14 bases in the middle. The CDR3 consists of 15 residues. The CDR3 region is CASSLPGHQNTEAFF. CDR3 DNA: TGTGCCAGCAGTCTTCCGGGACACCAGAACACTGAAGCTTTCTTT.

J is TRBJ2-2 and V is TRBV10-2; weak D call: TRBD2 (5 bases). This CDR3 spans 16 amino acids. V was trimmed by 0 bases and J by 3 bases, leaving 11 bases between them. Germline V CDR1 and CDR2: WSHSY, SAAADI. The CDR3 region is CASSESRAADTGELFF. The CDR3 nucleotides read TGCGCCAGCAGTGAGTCGAGGGCCGCGGACACCGGGGAGCTGTTTTTT.

The genes are TRBV23-1 and TRBJ2-2; D may be TRBD1 (6 bases). TRBV23-1 is an open reading frame whose function is uncertain. The CDR3 loop spans 14 amino acids. V was trimmed by 1 base and J by 4 bases, leaving 7 bases between them. CDR3 amino acids: CASSQYRVTGELFF. The CDR3 DNA follows: TGCGCCAGCAGTCAATACAGGGTCACCGGGGAGCTGTTTTTT.

The chain joins TRBV7-9 to TRBJ2-3, with unresolved D. This CDR3 region has 15 residues. V lost 2 bases and J 0 bases, leaving 9 bases between the germline ends. CDR1 is SEHNR and CDR2 is FQNEAQ in the germline V gene (reference sequence). This CDR3 is CASSLNGPSTDTQYF. The CDR3 DNA is TGTGCCAGCAGCTTAAACGGGCCTAGCACAGATACGCAGTATTTT.

V usage is TRBV7-2 and J usage is TRBJ2-3, with 7 bases aligning to TRBD2. V gave up 5 bases and J gave up 8 bases; unmatched junction bases: 16. Germline V lookup: CDR1 SGHTA, CDR2 FQGNSA. The CDR3 spans 16 residues. The CDR3 DNA follows: TGTGCCAGCAGCCCTTCTCAGTTGGGCGGGAGTCCTACGCAGTATTTT. The encoded protein is CASSPSQLGGSPTQYF. The full variable domain, its missing parts supplied by reference TRBV7-2 and TRBJ2-3, is GAGVSQSPSNKVTEKGKDVELRCDPISGHTALYWYRQSLGQGLEFLIYFQGNSAPDKSGLPSDRFSAERTGGSVSTLTIQRTQQEDSAVYLCASSPSQLGGSPTQYFGPGTRLTVL.

The CDR3 loop is CASATQSYGYTF. Here the CDR3 DNA reads TGTGCCAGCGCCACACAGAGCTATGGCTACACCTTC. The chain recombines TRBV5-6 with TRBJ1-2; no clear D gene. Germline CDR1 reads SGHDT; CDR2 reads YYEEEE. Trimming pared 7 bases from V and 4 bases from J, leaving 11 bases between. The CDR3 extends over 12 amino acids.